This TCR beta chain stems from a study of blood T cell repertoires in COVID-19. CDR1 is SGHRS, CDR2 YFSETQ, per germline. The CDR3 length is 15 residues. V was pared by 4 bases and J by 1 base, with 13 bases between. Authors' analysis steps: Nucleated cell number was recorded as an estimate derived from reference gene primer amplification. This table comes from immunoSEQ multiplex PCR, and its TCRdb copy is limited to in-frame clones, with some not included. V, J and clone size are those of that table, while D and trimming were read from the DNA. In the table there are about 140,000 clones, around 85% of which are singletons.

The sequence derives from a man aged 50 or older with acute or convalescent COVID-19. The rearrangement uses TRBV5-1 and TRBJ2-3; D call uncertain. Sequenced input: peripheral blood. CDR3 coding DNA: TGCGCCAGCAGCGGAATAGCCCAGCGCACAGATACGCAGTATTTT. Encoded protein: CASSGIAQRTDTQYF. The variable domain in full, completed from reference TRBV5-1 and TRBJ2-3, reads KAGVTQTPRYLIKTRGQQVTLSCSPISGHRSVSWYQQTPGQGLQFLFEYFSETQRNKGNFPGRFSGRQFSNSRSEMNVSTLELGDSALYLCASSGIAQRTDTQYFGPGTRLTVL.